This TCR beta chain was sequenced for a study of T cells in Graves' hyperthyroidism and ophthalmopathy. Study details: Peripheral blood specimens were obtained at initial diagnosis, prior to any treatment. Broader study findings: Most thyroid-expanded clonotypes above 0.001 were also found in blood.

Exclusion followed for patients with uncontrolled infection, other autoimmune disease, pregnancy or lactation. PBMCs were derived from roughly 10 ml fresh peripheral blood. Notes on this clonotype: Its antigen is not identified.

From germline, CDR1 is MNHNS and CDR2 SASEGT. The CDR3 runs 12 residues. Deletions cut 10 bases from V and 5 bases from J, with 14 bases between. There were TCR beta CDR3 regions amplified from RNA transcripts. During a first-round RT-PCR of the TCR CDR3, the HTBI primer set was used. TCRdb re-called the multiplex PCR reads with MiXCR, one entry per CDR3 protein. This table holds around 600,000 distinct CDR3 sequences, roughly 15% found once. The sequence was collected from a woman between 50 and 59 years old with Graves' ophthalmopathy. The source material was blood. The chain links TRBV6-1 to TRBJ2-5; D uncertain. DNA for the CDR3: TGTGCCACCACCACATCTAGGGAGACCCAGTACTTC. This sequence encodes CATTTSRETQYF.